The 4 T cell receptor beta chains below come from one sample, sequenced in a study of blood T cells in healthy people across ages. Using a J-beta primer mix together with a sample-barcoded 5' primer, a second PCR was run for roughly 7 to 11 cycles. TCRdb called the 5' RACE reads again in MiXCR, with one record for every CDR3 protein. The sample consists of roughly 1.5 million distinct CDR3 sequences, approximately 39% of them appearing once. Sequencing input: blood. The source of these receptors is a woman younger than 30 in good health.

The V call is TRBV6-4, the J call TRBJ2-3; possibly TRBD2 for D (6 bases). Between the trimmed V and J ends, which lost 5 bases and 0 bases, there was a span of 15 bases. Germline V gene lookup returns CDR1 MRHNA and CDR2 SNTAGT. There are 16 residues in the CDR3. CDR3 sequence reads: CASSPGLSLSTDTQYF. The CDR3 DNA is TGTGCCAGCAGTCCGGGACTGAGCCTGAGCACAGATACGCAGTATTTT.

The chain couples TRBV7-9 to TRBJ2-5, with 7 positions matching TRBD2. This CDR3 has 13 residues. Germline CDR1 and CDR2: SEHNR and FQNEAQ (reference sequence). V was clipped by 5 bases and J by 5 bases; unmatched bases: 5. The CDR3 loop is CASSKSGVETQYF. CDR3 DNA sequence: TGTGCCAGCAGCAAGAGCGGGGTGGAGACCCAGTACTTC.

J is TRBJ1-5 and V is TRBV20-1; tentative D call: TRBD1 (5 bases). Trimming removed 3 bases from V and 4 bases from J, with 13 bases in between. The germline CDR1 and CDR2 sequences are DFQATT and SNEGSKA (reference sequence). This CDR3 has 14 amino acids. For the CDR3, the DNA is TGCAGTGCTAGGGGCCGGGGCAATAATCAGCCCCAGCATTTT. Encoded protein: CSARGRGNNQPQHF.

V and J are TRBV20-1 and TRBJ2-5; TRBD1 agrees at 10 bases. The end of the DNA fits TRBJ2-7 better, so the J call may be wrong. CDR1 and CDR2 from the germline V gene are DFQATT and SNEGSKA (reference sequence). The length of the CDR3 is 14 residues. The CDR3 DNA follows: TGCAGTGCTCTACGGGACAGGGGCACCTACGAGCAGTACTTC. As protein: CSALRDRGTYEQYF.